These 5 T cell receptor beta chains originate from one sample sequenced in a study of Tregs in tolerant kidney transplant recipients. The nonmyeloablative bone marrow transplants came from related graft donors, with transient mixed chimerism. Clones were read by immunoSEQ multiplex PCR, and TCRdb kept only the in-frame ones, dropping some. The sample table sets out 15,000 or so clones. The sequencing here drew on CD4+ T cells from blood (PBMCs), taken 12 months after the transplant. These receptors were collected from a human patient who received a combined kidney and bone marrow transplant. Some T cells may be provided by the graft donor.

Of note for this clone: The missing CDR3 end, 3 residues past where the read stops, is filled in from the germline J gene. The chain employs TRBV4-2 and TRBJ2-2; D is undetermined. Trimming pared 2 bases from V and 4 bases from J, leaving 11 bases between. This CDR3 has 15 amino acids. Germline values: CDR1 LGHNA, CDR2 YNFKEQ. Here the CDR3 reads CASSQSTEITGELFF. The sequenced part of the CDR3 DNA is TGTGCCAGCAGCCAATCTACAGAGATCACCGGGGAG.

In regard to this clone: The read halts 3 residues ahead of the CDR3 end, with the missing end drawn from the germline J gene. The rearrangement uses TRBV18 and TRBJ1-1; maybe TRBD1 (5 bases). Per the germline V gene, CDR1 is KGHSH and CDR2 is LQKENI. Deletions cut 2 bases from V and 7 bases from J, with 8 bases between. The CDR3 covers 12 residues. Partial CDR3 DNA: TGTGCCAGCTCACCAAGGGGTGATGAA. It yields the protein CASSPRGDE. The full CDR3 sequence reads CASSPRGDEAFF.

CDR3 bases read: TGTGCCAGCAGTGACAGGTATAGCAATCAGCCC. Protein sequence: CASSDRYSNQP. From start to end, the CDR3 is CASSDRYSNQPQHF. J is TRBJ1-5 and V is TRBV6-1; D remains ambiguous. The CDR3 extends 3 residues past the end of the read, so its final part is completed from the germline J gene. CDR1 and CDR2 (germline): MNHNS, SASEGT. V lost 3 bases, J lost 0 bases, and 6 bases lay in between. The CDR3 length is 14 residues.

On this clone: The sequenced fragment ends 3 residues before the CDR3 boundary, so the rest is inferred from the germline J gene. This sequence joins TRBV28 and TRBJ1-6; 10 bases fit TRBD1. The CDR3 is 16 residues long. Trimming cost V 6 bases and J 5 bases; bases outside gene matches: 7. Looked up from germline, CDR1 is MDHEN and CDR2 is SYDVKM. The part of the CDR3 DNA that was read is TGTGCCAGCAGCCGGACAGGGGGGAGGAATAATTCACCC. Translation: CASSRTGGRNNSP. The full CDR3 is CASSRTGGRNNSPLHF.

CDR3 DNA, as far as it was read: TGTGCCAGCAGCTTAGTGAAGGGGGCCTCCTACGAG. This gives the protein CASSLVKGASYE. The entire CDR3 is CASSLVKGASYEQYF. This chain connects TRBV7-2 to TRBJ2-7; 7 bases match TRBD1. The read gets to within 3 residues of the CDR3 end, and the germline J gene fills in the rest. Germline CDR1 SGHTA, CDR2 FQGNSA. Germline trimming cut 1 base from V and 0 bases from J; bases unmatched to any gene: 3. The CDR3 has 15 amino acids.